Below, 17 T cell receptor beta chains from the same sample are listed, as sequenced in a study of cytomegalovirus exposure and HLA in healthy donors. PCR primers comprised 60 Vbeta and 13 Jbeta primers. Clones were read by immunoSEQ multiplex PCR, and TCRdb kept only the in-frame ones, dropping some. Its clone listing holds about 120,000 clones. Sequenced sample: PBMCs. The receptors were sampled from a young man in good health and CMV-seronegative.

The V call is TRBV7-9, the J call TRBJ2-7; D perhaps matches TRBD1 (5 bases). The CDR3 is made up of 13 amino acids. CDR1 SEHNR and CDR2 FQNEAQ come from the germline V gene (reference sequence). Trimming cost V 4 bases and J 3 bases, with 10 bases left between them. The chain's CDR3 is CASSSRVGYEQYF. The CDR3 DNA reads TGTGCCAGCAGCTCCAGGGTAGGCTACGAGCAGTACTTC.

This chain uses TRBV5-6 with TRBJ2-7, with D possibly being TRBD2 (5 bases). V lost 0 bases and J 0 bases, leaving 7 bases between the germline ends. Germline V gene data show CDR1 as SGHDT and CDR2 as YYEEEE. The CDR3 runs 14 residues. The DNA for the CDR3 is TGTGCCAGCAGCTTGGGAGCGGCCTCCTACGAGCAGTACTTC. Translation: CASSLGAASYEQYF.

CDR3: CASSLGVTTTSGRSYNEQFF. In DNA, the CDR3 is TGCGCCAGCAGCTTGGGGGTAACAACAACTAGCGGGAGGTCGTACAATGAGCAGTTCTTC. V usage is TRBV5-1 and J usage is TRBJ2-1; 12 bases fit TRBD2. CDR3 length equals 20 residues. Per germline, CDR1 SGHRS and CDR2 YFSETQ. J was trimmed by 4 bases and V by 0 bases; bases with no gene match: 14.

Points on this clone: Other nucleotide sequences from this sample produce the same CDR3. The gene calls are TRBV7-9 and TRBJ1-2; D is uncertain. CDR3 length: 14 residues. Looked up from germline, CDR1 is SEHNR and CDR2 is FQNEAQ (reference sequence). Trimming pared 2 bases from V and 4 bases from J, leaving 11 bases between. The CDR3 here is CASSLSVGFYGYTF. The DNA of the CDR3 is TGTGCCAGCAGCTTAAGCGTCGGATTCTATGGCTACACCTTC.

The V gene is TRBV5-6, the J gene TRBJ2-1, with 12 bases fitting TRBD2. CDR3 length equals 17 residues. CDR1 is SGHDT, CDR2 YYEEEE, per germline. Unmatched junction bases numbered 8, after V lost 0 bases and J lost 7 bases. The CDR3 DNA sequence: TGTGCCAGCAGCTTGGATCTAGCGGGAGGGCGCAAGAATGAGCAGTTCTTC. Amino acids: CASSLDLAGGRKNEQFF.

The genes are TRBV5-6 and TRBJ1-1; D might be TRBD1 (6 bases). Germline values: CDR1 SGHDT, CDR2 YYEEEE. CDR3 size: 13 residues. V lost 5 bases and J lost 5, with 13 bases in between. In nucleotides, the CDR3 is TGTGCCAGCAGTAACAGGGTAGGAACTGAAGCTTTCTTT. It codes for CASSNRVGTEAFF.

The gene calls are TRBV7-6 and TRBJ1-2; D remains unclear. Trimming removed 2 bases from V and 7 bases from J, with 8 bases in between. Germline V CDR1 and CDR2: SGHVS, FNYEAQ. The CDR3 runs 12 residues. In nucleotides, the CDR3 is TGTGCCAGCAGCTTACGGGGAAGTGGCTACACCTTC. Residues: CASSLRGSGYTF. The whole variable domain, filled in from reference TRBV7-6 and TRBJ1-2, reads GAGVSQSPRYKVTKRGQDVALRCDPISGHVSLYWYRQALGQGPEFLTYFNYEAQQDKSGLPNDRFSAERPEGSISTLTIQRTEQRDSAMYRCASSLRGSGYTFGSGTRLTVV.

V gene TRBV19 combines with J gene TRBJ2-2, with 7 bases aligning to TRBD1. The J segment lost 4 bases and the V segment lost 10 bases, leaving 9 bases of the junction unmatched. The CDR3 length is 14 residues. The germline V gene has CDR1 LNHDA and CDR2 SQIVND (reference sequence). The CDR3 loop reads CATQGQIFTGELFF. The CDR3 bases are TGTGCCACGCAGGGACAGATATTCACCGGGGAGCTGTTTTTT.

The rearrangement uses TRBV4-1 and TRBJ2-4, with 11 nucleotides matching TRBD1. This CDR3 spans 17 amino acids. J lost 6 bases, V lost 0 bases, and 7 bases had no gene match. Germline CDR1 is MGHRA and CDR2 is YSYEKL. The DNA of the CDR3 is TGCGCCAGCAGCCAAGATTATAAGGGGACAGGGGGAAACATTCAGTACTTC. It codes for CASSQDYKGTGGNIQYF.

The V gene is TRBV6-1, the J gene TRBJ1-5; D is unresolved. CDR3 size: 11 residues. CDR1 is MNHNS and CDR2 is SASEGT in the germline V gene. V lost 8 bases, J lost 10 bases, and 12 bases lay in between. In DNA, the CDR3 is TGTGCCAGCTGGTCGACGGGACCCCAGCATTTT. As protein: CASWSTGPQHF.

The chain links TRBV9 to TRBJ2-6; perhaps TRBD2 as D (6 bases). Deletions cut 2 bases from V and 1 base from J, with 19 bases between. The germline CDR1 and CDR2 sequences are SGDLS and YYNGEE. CDR3 length equals 19 residues. The CDR3 is CASSVGGLTAGSGANVLTF. The CDR3 nucleotides read TGTGCCAGCAGCGTTGGTGGACTAACGGCAGGGTCTGGGGCCAACGTCCTGACTTTC.

The V and J genes are TRBV7-6 and TRBJ1-3; maybe TRBD1 (5 bases). V shed 0 bases and J shed 7 bases, with 10 bases lying between them. Germline-derived CDR1 and CDR2 are SGHVS and FNYEAQ. The CDR3 sequence is 14 residues long. The CDR3 sequence: CASSLAGGENTIYF. DNA of the CDR3: TGTGCCAGCAGCTTAGCAGGAGGGGAGAACACCATATATTTT.

CDR3 region: CASSQATGGRGQFF. CDR3 sequence (DNA): TGCGCCAGCAGCCAAGCCACAGGGGGCAGGGGGCAGTTCTTC. The V gene is TRBV4-1, the J gene TRBJ2-1, with 9 positions matching TRBD1. Germline values: CDR1 MGHRA, CDR2 YSYEKL. With 1 base clipped from V and 12 bases from J, the junction kept 7 bases outside the gene matches. The CDR3 loop spans 14 amino acids.

The chain combines TRBV7-8 with TRBJ2-3; 8 bases fit TRBD2. The length of the CDR3 is 20 residues. Germline values: CDR1 SGHVS, CDR2 FQNEAQ. V lost 5 bases to trimming and J lost 3 bases; unmatched junction nucleotides: 22. CDR3: CASSPRFAGGVGTTTDTQYF. The CDR3 DNA sequence: TGTGCCAGCAGCCCCCGTTTCGCGGGAGGTGTGGGTACGACGACAGATACGCAGTATTTT.

The chain joins TRBV19 to TRBJ2-1, with 14 bases aligning to TRBD2. Germline V lookup: CDR1 LNHDA, CDR2 SQIVND (reference sequence). J was trimmed by 9 bases and V by 5 bases; bases with no gene match: 6. The CDR3 contains 15 residues. CDR3 sequence: CASSHGTSGSSEQFF. CDR3 sequence (DNA): TGTGCCAGTAGTCATGGGACTAGCGGGAGTAGTGAGCAGTTCTTC.

The chain links TRBV28 to TRBJ1-6; 8 nucleotides match TRBD1. The V and J ends lost 6 bases and 5 bases, in that order; junction bases with no gene match: 12. In germline, CDR1 is MDHEN, CDR2 SYDVKM. The CDR3 contains 17 residues. CDR3 loop: CASSSGTGLGDNSPLHF. In DNA, the CDR3 is TGTGCCAGCAGCTCCGGGACAGGTCTCGGGGATAATTCACCCCTCCACTTT. The whole variable domain, filled in from reference TRBV28 and TRBJ1-6, reads DVKVTQSSRYLVKRTGEKVFLECVQDMDHENMFWYRQDPGLGLRLIYFSYDVKMKEKGDIPEGYSVSREKKERFSLILESASTNQTSMYLCASSSGTGLGDNSPLHFGNGTRLTVT.

The rearrangement joins TRBV13 to TRBJ2-7; 9 bases agree with TRBD1. V gave up 3 bases and J gave up 4 bases; unmatched junction bases: 7. Germline V gene data show CDR1 as PRHDT and CDR2 as FYEKMQ (reference sequence). The CDR3 has 15 amino acids. The CDR3 here is CASSFGQGIGYEQYF. DNA for the CDR3: TGTGCCAGCAGCTTCGGACAGGGGATTGGGTACGAGCAGTACTTC.